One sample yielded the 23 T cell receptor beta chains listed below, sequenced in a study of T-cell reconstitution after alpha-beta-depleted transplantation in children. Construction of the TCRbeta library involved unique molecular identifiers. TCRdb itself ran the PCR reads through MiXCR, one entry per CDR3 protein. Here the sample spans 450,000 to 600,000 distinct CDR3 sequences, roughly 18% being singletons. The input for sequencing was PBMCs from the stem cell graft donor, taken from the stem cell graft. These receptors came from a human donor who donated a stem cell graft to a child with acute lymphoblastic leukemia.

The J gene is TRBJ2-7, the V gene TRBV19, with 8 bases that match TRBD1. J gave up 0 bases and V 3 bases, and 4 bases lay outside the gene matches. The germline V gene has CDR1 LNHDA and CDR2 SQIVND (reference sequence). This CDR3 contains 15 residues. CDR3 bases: TGTGCCAGTAGTATGGGGACAGGCATCTCCTACGAGCAGTACTTC. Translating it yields CASSMGTGISYEQYF.

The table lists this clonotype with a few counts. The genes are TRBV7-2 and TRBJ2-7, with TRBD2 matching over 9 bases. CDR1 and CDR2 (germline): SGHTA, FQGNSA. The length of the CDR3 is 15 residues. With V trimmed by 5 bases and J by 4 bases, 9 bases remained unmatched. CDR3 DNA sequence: TGTGCCAGCAGCCGAGAACTAGCGGGTGTGTACGAGCAGTACTTC. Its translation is CASSRELAGVYEQYF.

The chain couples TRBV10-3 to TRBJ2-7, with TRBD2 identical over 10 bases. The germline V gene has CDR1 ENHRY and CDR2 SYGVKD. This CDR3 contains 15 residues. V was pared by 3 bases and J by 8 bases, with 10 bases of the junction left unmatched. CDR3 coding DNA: TGTGCCATCAGTGAAGGAATAGCGGGAGGCCCCCAGCAGTACTTC. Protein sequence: CAISEGIAGGPQQYF.

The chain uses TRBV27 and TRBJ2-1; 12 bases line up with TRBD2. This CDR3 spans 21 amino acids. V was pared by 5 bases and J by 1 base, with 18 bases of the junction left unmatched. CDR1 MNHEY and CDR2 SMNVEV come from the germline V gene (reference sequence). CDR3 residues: CASSLAGGSSGVLISYNEQFF. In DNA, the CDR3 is TGTGCCAGCAGTCTAGCGGGGGGGAGTTCGGGCGTACTGATATCCTACAATGAGCAGTTCTTC.

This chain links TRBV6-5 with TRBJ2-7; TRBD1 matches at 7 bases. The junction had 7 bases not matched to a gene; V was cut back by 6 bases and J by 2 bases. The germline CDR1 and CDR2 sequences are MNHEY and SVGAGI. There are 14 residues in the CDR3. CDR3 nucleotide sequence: TGTGCCAGCAGCTACGACAGGGTGCCCTACGAGCAGTACTTC. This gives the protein CASSYDRVPYEQYF.

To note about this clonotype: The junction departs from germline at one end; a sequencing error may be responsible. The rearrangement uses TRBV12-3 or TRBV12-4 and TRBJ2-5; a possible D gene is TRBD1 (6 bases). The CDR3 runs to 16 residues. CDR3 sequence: CASSPTTGILQEIQYF. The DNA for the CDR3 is TGTGCCAGCAGCCCAACTACAGGGATATTACAAGAGATCCAGTACTTC.

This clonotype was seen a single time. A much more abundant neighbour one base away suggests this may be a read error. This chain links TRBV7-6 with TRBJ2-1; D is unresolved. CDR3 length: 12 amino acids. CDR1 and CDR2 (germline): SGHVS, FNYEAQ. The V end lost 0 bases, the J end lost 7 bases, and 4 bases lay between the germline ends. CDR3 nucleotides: TGTGCCAGCAGCTTAGCGGAGAATGAGCAGTTCTTC. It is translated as CASSLAENEQFF.

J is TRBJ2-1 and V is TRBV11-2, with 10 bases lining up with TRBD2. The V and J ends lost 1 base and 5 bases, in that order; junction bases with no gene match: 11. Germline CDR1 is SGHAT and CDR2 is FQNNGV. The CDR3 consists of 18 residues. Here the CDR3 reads CASSLVVFGAGGNNEQFF. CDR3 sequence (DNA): TGTGCCAGCAGCTTAGTAGTTTTCGGAGCGGGAGGGAACAATGAGCAGTTCTTC.

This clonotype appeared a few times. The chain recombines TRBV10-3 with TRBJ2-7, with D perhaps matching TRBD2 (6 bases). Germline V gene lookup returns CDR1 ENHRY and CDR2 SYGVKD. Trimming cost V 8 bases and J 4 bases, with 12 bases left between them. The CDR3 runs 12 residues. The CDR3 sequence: CAISGLRYEQYF. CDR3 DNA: TGTGCCATCTCGGGACTCAGATACGAGCAGTACTTC.

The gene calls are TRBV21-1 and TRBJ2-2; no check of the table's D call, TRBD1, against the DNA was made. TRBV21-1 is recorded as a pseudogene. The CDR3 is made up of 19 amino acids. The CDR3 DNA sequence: TGTGCCAGCAGCAAAGCGGATGCGACGGGGACGGTGGCCACCGGGGAGCTGTTTTTT. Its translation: CASSKADATGTVATGELFF.

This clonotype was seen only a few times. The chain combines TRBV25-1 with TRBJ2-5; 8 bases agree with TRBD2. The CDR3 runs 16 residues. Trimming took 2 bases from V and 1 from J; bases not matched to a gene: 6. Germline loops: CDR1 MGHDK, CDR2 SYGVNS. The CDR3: CASSEAAGGPQETQYF. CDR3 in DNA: TGTGCCAGCAGTGAAGCGGCGGGAGGCCCCCAAGAGACCCAGTACTTC.

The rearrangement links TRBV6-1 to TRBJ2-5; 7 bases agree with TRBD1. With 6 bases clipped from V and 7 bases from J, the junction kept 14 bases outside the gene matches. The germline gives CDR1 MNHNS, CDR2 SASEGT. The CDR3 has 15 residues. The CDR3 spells CASSLDRDRSRTQYF. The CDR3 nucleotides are TGTGCCAGCAGCCTCGACAGGGACCGGTCCCGGACCCAGTACTTC.

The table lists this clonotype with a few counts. This chain's CDR3 is CASSLTSGSFYEQFF. As DNA, the CDR3 is TGTGCCAGCAGCTTAACTAGCGGGAGTTTCTATGAGCAGTTCTTC. This chain joins TRBV7-8 and TRBJ2-1, with 11 nucleotides matching TRBD2. The CDR3 covers 15 residues. Looked up from germline, CDR1 is SGHVS and CDR2 is FQNEAQ. J was trimmed by 8 bases and V by 2 bases; bases with no gene match: 5.

For the CDR3, the DNA is TGTGCCAGCAGTGAATTCCAGCGTGGGGCGGCCGGGGAGCTGTTTTTT. It encodes CASSEFQRGAAGELFF. The chain joins TRBV25-1 to TRBJ2-2; a possible D gene is TRBD1 (5 bases). Per germline, CDR1 MGHDK and CDR2 SYGVNS. The V end was cut by 1 base, the J end by 6 bases, with 15 bases between. The CDR3 is 16 residues long.

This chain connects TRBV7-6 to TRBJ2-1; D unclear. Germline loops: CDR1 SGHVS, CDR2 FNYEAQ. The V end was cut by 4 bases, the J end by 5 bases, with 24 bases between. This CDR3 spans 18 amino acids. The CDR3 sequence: CASSSETGSSIVHNEQFF. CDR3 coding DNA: TGTGCCAGCAGCTCCGAGACGGGTAGCTCCATCGTCCACAATGAGCAGTTCTTC.

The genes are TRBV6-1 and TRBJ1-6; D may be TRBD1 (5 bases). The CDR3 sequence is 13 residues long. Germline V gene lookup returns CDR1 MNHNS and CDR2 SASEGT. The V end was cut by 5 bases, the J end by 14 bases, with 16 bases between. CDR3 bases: TGTGCCAGCAGTCCCACCGGGACTACGTCCCTCCACTTT. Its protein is CASSPTGTTSLHF.

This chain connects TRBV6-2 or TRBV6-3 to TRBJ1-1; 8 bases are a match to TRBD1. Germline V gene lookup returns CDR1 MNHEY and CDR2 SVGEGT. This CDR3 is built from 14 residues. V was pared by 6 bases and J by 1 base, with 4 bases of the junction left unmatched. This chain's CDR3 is CASRDRGWNTEAFF. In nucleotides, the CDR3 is TGTGCCAGCAGAGACAGGGGTTGGAACACTGAAGCTTTCTTT.

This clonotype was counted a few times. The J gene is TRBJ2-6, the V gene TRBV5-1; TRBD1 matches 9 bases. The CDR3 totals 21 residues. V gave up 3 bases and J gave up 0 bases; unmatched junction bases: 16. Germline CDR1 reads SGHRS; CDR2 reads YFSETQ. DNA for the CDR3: TGCGCCAGCAGCTCCCCGGGACAGGGAGTTTCCTTCTCCTCTGGGGCCAACGTCCTGACTTTC. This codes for CASSSPGQGVSFSSGANVLTF.

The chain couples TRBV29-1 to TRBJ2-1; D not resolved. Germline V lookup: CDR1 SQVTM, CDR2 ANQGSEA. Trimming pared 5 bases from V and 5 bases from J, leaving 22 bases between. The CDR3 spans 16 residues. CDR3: CSVPPGSHQRHNEQFF. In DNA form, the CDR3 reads TGCAGCGTTCCCCCGGGCTCTCATCAAAGGCACAATGAGCAGTTCTTC.

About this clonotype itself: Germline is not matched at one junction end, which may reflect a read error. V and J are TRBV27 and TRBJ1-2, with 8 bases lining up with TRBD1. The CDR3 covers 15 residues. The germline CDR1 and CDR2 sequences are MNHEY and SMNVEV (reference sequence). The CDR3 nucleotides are TGTGCCAGCAGTCCCGGGACAGGCTTTAACCATGGCTACACCTTC. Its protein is CASSPGTGFNHGYTF.

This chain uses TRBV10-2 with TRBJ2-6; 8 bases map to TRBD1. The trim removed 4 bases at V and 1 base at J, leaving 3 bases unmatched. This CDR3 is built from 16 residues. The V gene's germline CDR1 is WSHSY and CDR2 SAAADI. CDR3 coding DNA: TGCGCCAGCAGTGCAGGGGGCAATTCTGGGGCCAACGTCCTGACTTTC. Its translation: CASSAGGNSGANVLTF.

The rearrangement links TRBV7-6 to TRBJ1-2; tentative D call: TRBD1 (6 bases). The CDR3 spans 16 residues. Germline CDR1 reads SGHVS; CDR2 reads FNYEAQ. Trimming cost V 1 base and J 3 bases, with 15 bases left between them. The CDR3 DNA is TGTGCCAGCAGCTTAGGCTCGTACAGGGACCACTATGGCTACACCTTC. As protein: CASSLGSYRDHYGYTF.

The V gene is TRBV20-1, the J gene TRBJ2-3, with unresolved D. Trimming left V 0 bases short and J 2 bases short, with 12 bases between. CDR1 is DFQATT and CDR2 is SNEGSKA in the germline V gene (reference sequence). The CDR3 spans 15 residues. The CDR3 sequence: CSAREVRDFTDTQYF. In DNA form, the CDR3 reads TGCAGTGCTAGAGAAGTGCGCGACTTCACAGATACGCAGTATTTT.